The 8 T cell receptor beta chains listed next were all sequenced from one sample in a study of a mutant IDH1 vaccine in newly diagnosed glioma. Some clones are missing from TCRdb's copy, which holds only in-frame ones; the method was immunoSEQ multiplex PCR. The sample holds some 130,000 clones, roughly 78% seen once. Antigens of these TCRs are unknown. Time point specified: week 11, during vaccination. Mutant IDH1 20-mer peptide, at 300 ug, made up each vaccine dose, with topical imiquimod. The material was PBMCs, obtained from a glioma patient whose treatment included an IDH1 peptide vaccine. Source of these receptors: a man aged 35 to 55 with glioma.

The chain carries TRBV5-1 and TRBJ2-7; TRBD1 aligns across 12 bases. The junction had 5 bases not matched to a gene; V was cut back by 3 bases and J by 10 bases. This CDR3 has 13 residues. Germline assignment: CDR1 SGHRS and CDR2 YFSETQ. DNA of the CDR3: TGCGCCAGCAGCTCGGGACAGGGGGCCCATCAGTACTTC. Protein: CASSSGQGAHQYF. Using reference TRBV5-1 and TRBJ2-7 for the parts outside the CDR3, the full variable domain is KAGVTQTPRYLIKTRGQQVTLSCSPISGHRSVSWYQQTPGQGLQFLFEYFSETQRNKGNFPGRFSGRQFSNSRSEMNVSTLELGDSALYLCASSSGQGAHQYFGPGTRLTVT.

The chain carries TRBV11-2 and TRBJ2-3; D gene uncertain. Germline-derived CDR1 and CDR2 are SGHAT and FQNNGV. CDR3 length equals 14 residues. The V end was cut by 5 bases, the J end by 1 base, with 10 bases between. CDR3 amino acids: CASSLARGTDTQYF. CDR3 nucleotide sequence: TGTGCCAGCAGCCTCGCAAGGGGCACAGATACGCAGTATTTT. The full variable domain, in which reference TRBV11-2 and TRBJ2-3 provide the parts outside the CDR3, is EAGVAQSPRYKIIEKRQSVAFWCNPISGHATLYWYQQILGQGPKLLIQFQNNGVVDDSQLPKDRFSAERLKGVDSTLKIQPAKLEDSAVYLCASSLARGTDTQYFGPGTRLTVL.

The V call is TRBV28, the J call TRBJ2-7, with D possibly being TRBD2 (6 bases). The CDR3 covers 15 residues. Looked up from germline, CDR1 is MDHEN and CDR2 is SYDVKM. V was shortened by 2 bases and J by 0 bases, with 11 bases between the two germline ends. CDR3 in DNA: TGTGCCAGCAGTTTAGGGCTAGCGACCTCCTACGAGCAGTACTTC. This codes for CASSLGLATSYEQYF.

V gene TRBV5-1 combines with J gene TRBJ2-1; TRBD2 matches at 8 bases. The CDR3 covers 15 residues. V lost 5 bases, J lost 4 bases, and 8 bases stayed unmatched. Germline values: CDR1 SGHRS, CDR2 YFSETQ. The CDR3: CASSGAGGIYNEQFF. The CDR3 DNA reads as TGCGCCAGCAGTGGGGCGGGAGGTATTTACAATGAGCAGTTCTTC.

This clone showed up just once. J is TRBJ2-5 and V is TRBV7-2, with D hard to call. V was trimmed by 6 bases and J by 7 bases, leaving 9 bases between them. CDR3 length: 11 amino acids. Germline V gene lookup returns CDR1 SGHTA and CDR2 FQGNSA. CDR3 region: CASRGSGTQYF. The CDR3, as DNA: TGTGCCAGCAGGGGAAGTGGGACCCAGTACTTC.

This clone was observed a handful of times. This sequence joins TRBV11-2 and TRBJ1-1; D gene ambiguous. V lost 0 bases and J lost 0, with 5 bases in between. The CDR3 has 14 residues. CDR1 and CDR2 from the germline V gene are SGHAT and FQNNGV. The CDR3 nucleotides read TGTGCCAGCAGCTTAGAGGGGTTGAACACTGAAGCTTTCTTT. Encoded protein: CASSLEGLNTEAFF.

As DNA, the CDR3 is TGTGCCAGCAGCCGTACCGGGACAGGGGAGAATGAGCAGTTCTTC. It translates to CASSRTGTGENEQFF. The V call is TRBV27, the J call TRBJ2-1; 10 bases match TRBD1. The CDR3 sequence is 15 residues long. With V trimmed by 6 bases and J by 7 bases, 9 bases remained unmatched. Germline V lookup: CDR1 MNHEY, CDR2 SMNVEV (reference sequence).

V and J are TRBV7-2 and TRBJ2-1; no clear D. V was trimmed by 0 bases and J by 0 bases, leaving 6 bases between them. This CDR3 contains 15 residues. Germline V lookup: CDR1 SGHTA, CDR2 FQGNSA. CDR3 nucleotide sequence: TGTGCCAGCAGCTTAGCACAGAGCTCCTACAATGAGCAGTTCTTC. Translation gives CASSLAQSSYNEQFF. The full variable domain, completed using reference TRBV7-2 and TRBJ2-1, is GAGVSQSPSNKVTEKGKDVELRCDPISGHTALYWYRQSLGQGLEFLIYFQGNSAPDKSGLPSDRFSAERTGGSVSTLTIQRTQQEDSAVYLCASSLAQSSYNEQFFGPGTRLTVL.